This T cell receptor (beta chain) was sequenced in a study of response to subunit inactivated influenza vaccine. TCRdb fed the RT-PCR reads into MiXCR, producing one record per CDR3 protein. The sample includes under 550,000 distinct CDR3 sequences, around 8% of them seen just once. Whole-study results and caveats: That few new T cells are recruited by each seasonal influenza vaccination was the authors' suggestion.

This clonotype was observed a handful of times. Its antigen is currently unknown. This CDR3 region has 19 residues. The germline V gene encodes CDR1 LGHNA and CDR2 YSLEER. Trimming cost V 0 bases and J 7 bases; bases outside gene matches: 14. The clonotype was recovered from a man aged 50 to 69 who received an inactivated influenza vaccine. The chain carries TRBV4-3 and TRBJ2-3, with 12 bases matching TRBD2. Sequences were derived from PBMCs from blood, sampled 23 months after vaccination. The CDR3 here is CASSQDASVLTSGRNTQYF. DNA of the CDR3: TGCGCCAGCAGCCAAGATGCCTCGGTATTGACTAGCGGGAGAAATACGCAGTATTTT.